The next 24 T cell receptor beta chains were all read from a single sample in a study of OX40 agonist ivuxolimab in advanced cancers. Measured with immunoSEQ multiplex PCR; TCRdb has only the in-frame clones, and not every one. The table records approximately 66,000 clones, 86% of them present only once. Sequencing was performed on CD4+ or CD8+ T cells sorted from blood, taken in a trial of the OX40 agonist ivuxolimab. The receptors were gathered from an adult with an advanced solid tumor such as melanoma, head and neck, liver or kidney cancer.

This clone was seen a handful of times. The rearrangement uses TRBV5-6 and TRBJ2-5; D perhaps matches TRBD2 (6 bases). The CDR3 covers 15 residues. Trimming removed 3 bases from V and 6 bases from J, with 18 bases in between. Germline V lookup: CDR1 SGHDT, CDR2 YYEEEE. Here the CDR3 reads CASSSEGSPRQTQYF. CDR3 bases: TGTGCCAGCAGCTCGGAGGGGTCCCCGCGACAGACCCAGTACTTC.

V usage is TRBV6-5 and J usage is TRBJ1-6, with 9 bases lining up with TRBD1. Germline V gene lookup returns CDR1 MNHEY and CDR2 SVGAGI. V lost 6 bases, J lost 6 bases, and 3 bases stayed unmatched. CDR3 length equals 14 residues. The CDR3: CASRLTGGNSPLHF. The CDR3 DNA reads as TGTGCCAGCAGACTGACAGGGGGTAATTCACCCCTCCACTTT.

This clone was seen a few times. This chain uses TRBV5-4 with TRBJ2-3; D is uncertain. The CDR3 is 16 residues long. Germline CDR1 and CDR2: SGHNT and YYREEE (reference sequence). V was pared by 0 bases and J by 0 bases, with 11 bases between. The CDR3 loop is CASSLDGASSTDTQYF. The DNA for the CDR3 is TGTGCCAGCAGCTTGGACGGTGCGTCTAGCACAGATACGCAGTATTTT. Combining the CDR3 with reference TRBV5-4 and TRBJ2-3 gives the whole variable domain ETGVTQSPTHLIKTRGQQVTLRCSSQSGHNTVSWYQQALGQGPQFIFQYYREEENGRGNFPPRFSGLQFPNYSSELNVNALELDDSALYLCASSLDGASSTDTQYFGPGTRLTVL.

This chain uses TRBV5-1 with TRBJ2-1; D unresolved. CDR3 length equals 12 residues. V shed 0 bases and J shed 11 bases, with 9 bases lying between them. Germline V gene lookup returns CDR1 SGHRS and CDR2 YFSETQ. The CDR3 coding sequence is TGCGCCAGCAGCTTGGGGGGTAGAAAGCAGTTCTTC. Protein: CASSLGGRKQFF.

V gene TRBV18 combines with J gene TRBJ1-5, with D possibly matching TRBD1 (5 bases). This CDR3 region has 13 residues. V shed 6 bases and J shed 5 bases, with 11 bases lying between them. Germline CDR1 and CDR2: KGHSH and LQKENI. The CDR3 is CASSRGRDQPQHF. The CDR3 DNA reads TGTGCCAGCTCTCGGGGCCGCGATCAGCCCCAGCATTTT.

This clone appeared once. The gene calls are TRBV7-9 and TRBJ1-1; 7 positions agree with TRBD1. CDR1 and CDR2 from the germline V gene are SEHNR and FQNEAQ (reference sequence). The CDR3 length is 13 residues. V was pared by 7 bases and J by 5 bases, with 7 bases of the junction left unmatched. CDR3 sequence: CASNPGGRTEAFF. CDR3 DNA sequence: TGTGCCAGCAACCCAGGGGGTCGGACTGAAGCTTTCTTT.

The chain links TRBV15 to TRBJ2-7, with 9 nucleotides matching TRBD1. This CDR3 region has 12 residues. With 3 bases clipped from V and 8 bases from J, the junction kept 2 bases outside the gene matches. Germline loops: CDR1 LNHNV, CDR2 YYDKDF (reference sequence). The CDR3 is CATSRDRGQQYF. The CDR3 nucleotides are TGTGCCACCAGCAGGGACAGGGGCCAGCAGTACTTC.

A single count supports this clone. V and J are TRBV15 and TRBJ2-1; 10 nucleotides align to TRBD1. J lost 4 bases, V lost 5 bases, and 5 bases had no gene match. The CDR3 has 15 residues. Germline loops: CDR1 LNHNV, CDR2 YYDKDF (reference sequence). The CDR3 sequence: CATSARDRGYNEQFF. CDR3 sequence (DNA): TGTGCCACCAGCGCCCGGGACAGGGGTTACAATGAGCAGTTCTTC.

The chain uses TRBV18 and TRBJ2-7, with TRBD2 matching 11 bases. This CDR3 is 15 amino acids long. Germline lookup yields CDR1 KGHSH and CDR2 LQKENI. The junction had 6 bases not matched to a gene; V was cut back by 6 bases and J by 2 bases. The DNA of the CDR3 is TGTGCCAGCTCTCTGACTAGCGGGACCACCTACGAGCAGTACTTC. Amino acid sequence: CASSLTSGTTYEQYF.

The gene calls are TRBV2 and TRBJ1-5, with D perhaps TRBD1 (6 bases). Per the germline V gene, CDR1 is SNHLY and CDR2 is FYNNEI. Trimming cost V 7 bases and J 3 bases, with 13 bases left between them. This CDR3 is 14 amino acids long. The DNA of the CDR3 is TGTGCCAGCACCATAACAGGGAACAATCAGCCCCAGCATTTT. This sequence encodes CASTITGNNQPQHF.

In this sample, this clone turned up a few times. The chain uses TRBV7-9 and TRBJ1-2, with 7 nucleotides matching TRBD1. The CDR3 consists of 14 residues. Looked up from germline, CDR1 is SEHNR and CDR2 is FQNEAQ (reference sequence). With 0 bases clipped from V and 7 bases from J, the junction kept 5 bases outside the gene matches. The CDR3 sequence is CASSLARQGLGYTF. The DNA of the CDR3 is TGTGCCAGCAGCTTAGCACGACAGGGACTTGGCTACACCTTC.

The chain carries TRBV2 and TRBJ1-2, with D possibly matching TRBD1 (5 bases). Germline V gene sequence: CDR1 SNHLY, CDR2 FYNNEI. The CDR3 contains 13 residues. V was pared by 6 bases and J by 0 bases, with 8 bases between. The DNA of the CDR3 is TGTGCCAGCAGGGCAGGGACTAACTATGGCTACACCTTC. Protein product: CASRAGTNYGYTF.

This clone has only one observation. The V gene is TRBV5-1, the J gene TRBJ1-5; 9 bases line up with TRBD1. V was clipped by 4 bases and J by 0 bases; unmatched bases: 11. Germline V gene sequence: CDR1 SGHRS, CDR2 YFSETQ. The CDR3 has 18 amino acids. As DNA, the CDR3 is TGCGCCAGCAGCGCCATCCCCGGGACAGGGAATAGCAATCAGCCCCAGCATTTT. As protein: CASSAIPGTGNSNQPQHF.

The CDR3 bases are TGTGCCAGCTCACCTTCACAGGGGGGGAGCACAGATACGCAGTATTTT. This encodes CASSPSQGGSTDTQYF. The chain is built from TRBV18 and TRBJ2-3, with D tentatively TRBD1 (8 bases). The CDR3 length is 16 residues. Between the trimmed V and J ends, which lost 3 bases and 0 bases, there was a span of 13 bases. Germline CDR1 is KGHSH and CDR2 is LQKENI.

The V gene is TRBV20-1, the J gene TRBJ1-2; D might be TRBD1 (6 bases). The CDR3 contains 11 residues. CDR1 is DFQATT and CDR2 is SNEGSKA in the germline V gene (reference sequence). V lost 5 bases and J lost 4, with 8 bases in between. CDR3 bases: TGCAGTGCTGAACAGGGCTATGGCTACACCTTC. Amino acids: CSAEQGYGYTF.

This clone was found once. The rearrangement joins TRBV5-1 to TRBJ1-3; 9 bases line up with TRBD1. V shed 4 bases, J shed 4 bases, and the junction held 6 bases outside the gene matches. The CDR3 is 15 amino acids. Germline values: CDR1 SGHRS, CDR2 YFSETQ. CDR3 nucleotide sequence: TGCGCCAGCAGCCTACAGGGGGCAGACGGAAACACCATATATTTT. Protein: CASSLQGADGNTIYF.

The chain has TRBV5-1 and TRBJ1-2, with 10 bases that match TRBD1. Losses at the gene ends were 4 bases for V and 5 bases for J; bases not matched to a gene: 8. The V gene's germline CDR1 is SGHRS and CDR2 YFSETQ. The CDR3 loop spans 15 amino acids. CDR3 in amino acids: CASSPQAGQGYGYTF. In DNA, the CDR3 is TGCGCCAGCAGCCCCCAGGCGGGACAGGGGTATGGCTACACCTTC.

V gene TRBV6-1 combines with J gene TRBJ1-1, with a tentative D call TRBD1 (5 bases). The germline CDR1 and CDR2 sequences are MNHNS and SASEGT. CDR3 length equals 13 residues. V was clipped by 6 bases and J by 1 base, with 9 bases between them. The DNA of the CDR3 is TGTGCCAGCAGCACAGGACGGAACACTGAAGCTTTCTTT. This encodes CASSTGRNTEAFF.

The rearrangement uses TRBV5-1 and TRBJ1-4; D perhaps matches TRBD1 (5 bases). Germline values: CDR1 SGHRS, CDR2 YFSETQ. Trimming stripped 5 bases from V and 4 bases from J, with 9 bases between. This CDR3 region has 13 residues. The CDR3 reads CASRLTDNEKLFF. In DNA form, the CDR3 reads TGCGCCAGCAGGCTGACAGATAATGAAAAACTGTTTTTT.

This chain uses TRBV7-2 with TRBJ1-4, with a weak D call TRBD1 (5 bases). Between the trimmed V and J ends, which lost 0 bases and 6 bases, there was a span of 8 bases. The CDR3 runs to 14 residues. Looked up from germline, CDR1 is SGHTA and CDR2 is FQGNSA. In DNA form, the CDR3 reads TGTGCCAGCAGCTTAGCGGGGACCCATGAAAAACTGTTTTTT. Translation gives CASSLAGTHEKLFF.

This clone was observed a handful of times. The chain uses TRBV7-9 and TRBJ1-1; D call uncertain. The ends were cut back, 2 bases at V and 4 bases at J, with 5 bases in the middle. The CDR3 is made up of 12 amino acids. Germline CDR1 SEHNR, CDR2 FQNEAQ (reference sequence). The CDR3 DNA reads TGTGCCAGCAGCTTATATCTCACTGAAGCTTTCTTT. The encoded protein is CASSLYLTEAFF.

This sequence joins TRBV9 and TRBJ1-2; the D gene is possibly TRBD1 (6 bases). This CDR3 contains 15 residues. The germline V and J ends were trimmed by 3 bases and 4 bases, with 16 bases remaining between them. The germline V gene encodes CDR1 SGDLS and CDR2 YYNGEE. The CDR3 spells CASSANRVVSYGYTF. The CDR3 coding sequence is TGTGCCAGCAGCGCCAACAGGGTAGTAAGCTATGGCTACACCTTC.

This clone was recorded a few times. The V gene is TRBV19, the J gene TRBJ1-1; a possible D gene is TRBD1 (6 bases). Trimming took off 3 bases at V and 1 base at J, with 9 bases between the two ends. The CDR3 totals 14 residues. CDR1 LNHDA and CDR2 SQIVND come from the germline V gene (reference sequence). CDR3 nucleotide sequence: TGTGCCAGTAGTATCGACAGGCGGAACACTGAAGCTTTCTTT. Its translation: CASSIDRRNTEAFF.

The chain uses TRBV4-1 and TRBJ1-4; the match to TRBD1 covers 9 bases. This CDR3 is 18 amino acids long. Germline V gives CDR1 MGHRA, CDR2 YSYEKL. Trimming removed 2 bases from V and 8 bases from J; junction bases left unmatched: 15. The CDR3 sequence: CASSQRGQGIRSVEKLFF. The CDR3 DNA reads as TGCGCCAGCAGCCAACGTGGACAGGGGATCCGGAGTGTGGAAAAACTGTTTTTT.